One sample yielded the 6 T cell receptor beta chains listed below, sequenced in a study of human T cells and chemical hapten exposure. A single record per CDR3 protein comes from TCRdb applying MiXCR to the RACE reads. The data contain under 70,000 distinct CDR3 sequences, approximately 10% of them singletons. Time point given: pre-sensitization, week 0. Treatment indicated: therapeutic diphenylcyclopropenone sensitization with weekly scalp DPC. The material was whole blood, obtained in connection with sensitization to the hapten diphenylcyclopropenone (DPC). These receptors were collected from a woman aged 40 to 50 with alopecia areata. Some clones in this sample may be carry-over from other donors' samples.

Concerning this clonotype: This clone may be a read error of a much larger clone one base away. The J gene is TRBJ2-5, the V gene TRBV12-3 or TRBV12-4, with D maybe TRBD1 (5 bases). Trimming took 5 bases from V and 3 from J, leaving 13 bases between them. This CDR3 has 14 amino acids. The CDR3 here is CASSHIRVEETQYF. CDR3 nucleotide sequence: TGTGCCAGCAGTCATATCAGGGTAGAAGAGACCCAGTACTTC.

The table lists this clonotype with a few counts. The V call is TRBV29-1, the J call TRBJ1-5, with TRBD1 identical over 9 bases. V was clipped by 7 bases and J by 2 bases; unmatched bases: 12. The CDR3 spans 16 residues. The germline V gene has CDR1 SQVTM and CDR2 ANQGSEA. CDR3 bases: TGCAGCGCTATAACACCGGGACAGGGAGGCAATCAGCCCCAGCATTTT. It translates to CSAITPGQGGNQPQHF.

The V gene is TRBV20-1, the J gene TRBJ2-1; D is unresolved. CDR1 is DFQATT and CDR2 is SNEGSKA in the germline V gene (reference sequence). The CDR3 has 14 residues. V lost 0 bases and J 10 bases, leaving 16 bases between the germline ends. CDR3 nucleotides: TGCAGTGCTAGAGATCGGGTAGCCTTCCAAGAGCAGTTCTTC. It yields the protein CSARDRVAFQEQFF.

This clonotype was counted many times. CDR3 loop: CASSLARRERSTQYF. DNA of the CDR3: TGTGCCAGCAGCTTAGCCCGCCGTGAGCGGTCTACGCAGTATTTT. The chain links TRBV7-2 to TRBJ2-3, with a tentative D call TRBD2 (5 bases). Trimming removed 0 bases at V and 8 bases at J, with 15 bases between. This CDR3 is 15 amino acids long. CDR1 is SGHTA, CDR2 FQGNSA, per germline.

This clonotype was counted many times. This chain connects TRBV4-3 to TRBJ1-1; 7 nucleotides line up with TRBD1. Germline CDR1 LGHNA, CDR2 YSLEER. CDR3 size: 15 residues. V shed 1 base and J 3 bases; nucleotides not matched to a gene: 5. CDR3 nucleotides: TGCGCCAGCAGCCAAGGACAGGGAGCCTACACTGAAGCTTTCTTT. Its protein is CASSQGQGAYTEAFF.

The sample holds many counts of this clonotype. The chain's CDR3 is CASTAGGAGQPQHF. The CDR3 DNA reads TGTGCCAGCACTGCGGGGGGGGCGGGACAGCCCCAGCATTTT. The chain recombines TRBV6-2 or TRBV6-3 with TRBJ1-5, with D tentatively TRBD1 (6 bases). The CDR3 totals 14 residues. CDR1 and CDR2 from the germline V gene are MNHEY and SVGEGT. Trimming removed 7 bases at V and 7 bases at J, with 17 bases between.